The entry below describes one T cell receptor beta chain. Antigen unknown. The CDR3 consists of 13 residues. Germline V gives CDR1 SQVTM, CDR2 ANQGSEA. With 5 bases clipped from V and 5 bases from J, the junction kept 8 bases outside the gene matches. This specimen belongs to a study of cytomegalovirus exposure and HLA in healthy donors. 60 Vbeta and 13 Jbeta primers were used in PCR. Data came from immunoSEQ multiplex PCR; TCRdb stores just in-frame clones and leaves some out. The data contain over 200,000 clones, about 75% of them seen just once; the ten biggest clones take up 1.8%. Study-wide points: With later analysis, a missense DCLRE1C variant became linked to TCR beta V- and J-gene trimming. Some highly shared sequence variants likely arose as a pipeline artifact.

Unrecorded immune exposure was likely among donors, who were nominally healthy when sampled. The chain carries TRBV29-1 and TRBJ2-5; 7 bases map to TRBD1. The clonotype originates from a woman aged 25 to 39 in good health and CMV-seronegative. Sequencing was done on a sample of PBMCs. The CDR3 DNA follows: TGCAGCGTTTCGAAGGGGGCCGGCGAGACCCAGTACTTC. It translates to CSVSKGAGETQYF.